This entry concerns a single T cell receptor (beta chain). The specificity of this receptor is unknown. Base qualities were left out, and no much larger clone turns up one base away. The record originates from a study of T cells in Graves' hyperthyroidism and ophthalmopathy (dated by TCRdb to between 2018 and 2020). The study in broad terms: Peripheral blood samples were taken at the time of initial diagnosis, prior to any treatment. The roughly 94 discovery patients were randomly divided into training and test sets at a 7:3 ratio. According to the paper, TCR Vbeta CDR3 sequencing was carried out on 135 peripheral blood samples, which came from 40 to 45 ophthalmopathy, 75 to 80 hyperthyroidism and about 17 progressor patients. After blood sampling, hyperthyroidism patients were treated with methimazole at a starting dose of 30 mg daily, and ophthalmopathy patients were treated with high-dose intravenous methylprednisolone. In addition, the study compared T-cell repertoires in thyroid tissue and in blood from several Graves' hyperthyroidism patients. To identify TCR V-J signatures that set the groups apart, the researchers used a discovery cohort of 100 patients, made up of 43 with Graves' ophthalmopathy and approximately 57 with stable Graves' hyperthyroidism. An independent validation cohort of fewer than 20 hyperthyroidism patients and over 15 patients who later progressed to ophthalmopathy tested prospective prediction of ophthalmopathy.

Ophthalmopathy patients had moderately to severely active disease, with a Clinical Activity Score of 3 or more, a NOSPECS grade of 4 or more, and a disease duration of less than 3 months. Exclusion was applied to patients with uncontrolled infections, other autoimmune diseases, pregnancy or lactation. Clinical symptoms, serum thyroxine and TRAb, thyroid ultrasound, and orbital computed tomography formed the basis for the diagnoses. PBMCs were isolated from about 10 ml of fresh peripheral blood by Ficoll-Paque density gradient centrifugation. Total RNA was extracted using Trizol reagent, and RNA quality was assessed on an Agilent 2100 Bioanalyzer. TCR beta CDR3 regions were amplified from RNA transcripts. The first round of RT-PCR for the TCR CDR3 was performed with the HTBI primer set and the Qiagen OneStep RT-PCR kit. The libraries were constructed in a second round of multiplex PCR and then size-selected and purified. The libraries were sequenced on an Illumina HiSeq2000 using paired-end 100 bp reads. For the original study's pipeline: Raw data were processed with SOAPnuke, discarding reads with adapters, uncalled bases, mean Phred below 15, or no exact constant-primer or identifier match. COPE v1.2.5 was used to merge high-quality paired reads, and clonotypes were defined as unique nucleotide sequences. MiTCR v1.1 was used to align clonotypes to the IMGT TRBV, TRBD and TRBJ reference segments. The analysis was restricted to V-J combinations with a frequency above 0.0001, which together covered just over 99% of the repertoires. The TCS score was defined as F50 (clonal expansion) divided by E x V (chaos), with BLOSUM62-based TCRdist calculated between CDR3 peptides within each V-J. Welch's t-statistics and random forest reduced approximately 520 V-J features to some 14, which were used in a naive Bayes classifier (R e1071). TCRdb cleaned the public reads at Q25 with fastp, built clones with MiXCR and kept in-frame beta chains. When rows share a CDR3 protein, they turn into one entry using the most common DNA and genes. These V and J calls derive from TCRdb rather than the authors' analysis. The sample data list around 620,000 distinct CDR3 sequences, and over 12% of these were observed just once. Of the sample, roughly 7% falls within the top ten clones.

CDR1 and CDR2 are drawn from the germline V gene (reference sequence): DFQATT, SNEGSKA. The V end loses 6 bases and the J end loses 7 bases, and a stretch of 19 bases separates them. From the cysteine through the phenylalanine, the CDR3 covers 14 amino acids. This entry keeps only the CDR3 DNA: 42 bases, framed from base 1. General conclusions and limits of the study: In validation, progression to ophthalmopathy was predicted by the model with 70.59% sensitivity and approximately 78% specificity, a median of about 6 months before onset. A model built on a 13 V-J signature distinguished ophthalmopathy from stable hyperthyroidism, reaching around 87% sensitivity and approximately 83% specificity in cross-validation and 80%/75% in testing. No statistical method was used to set the sample size in advance, and investigators knew the group allocation. Most expanded thyroid clonotypes (frequency above 0.001) were also found in blood, which suggests that blood repertoires may mirror thyroid immune responses.

This clonotype was obtained from a woman aged 18-30 years with Graves' ophthalmopathy. Sequencing was carried out using blood. The rearrangement joined TRBV20-1 to TRBJ2-1; the D gene is possibly TRBD1, with 7 bases matching. Here the CDR3 is given as CSAIHRGRGNEQFF. The bases are TGCAGTGCGATTCACAGGGGTCGGGGGAATGAGCAGTTCTTC.